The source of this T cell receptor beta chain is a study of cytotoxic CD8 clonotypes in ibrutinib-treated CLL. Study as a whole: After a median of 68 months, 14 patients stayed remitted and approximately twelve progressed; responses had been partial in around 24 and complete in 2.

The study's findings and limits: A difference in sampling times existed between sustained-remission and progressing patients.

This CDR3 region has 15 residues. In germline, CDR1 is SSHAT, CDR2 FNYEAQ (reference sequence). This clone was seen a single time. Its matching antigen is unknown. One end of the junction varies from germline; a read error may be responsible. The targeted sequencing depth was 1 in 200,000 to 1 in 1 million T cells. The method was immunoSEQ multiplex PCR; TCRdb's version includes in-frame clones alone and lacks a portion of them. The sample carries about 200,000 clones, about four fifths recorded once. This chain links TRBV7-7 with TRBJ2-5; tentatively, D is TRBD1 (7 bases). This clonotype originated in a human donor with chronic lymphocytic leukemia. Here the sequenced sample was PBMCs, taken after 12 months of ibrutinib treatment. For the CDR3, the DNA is TGTGCTAGCAGCTTAGGGGGCGGGAACCAAGAGACCCAGTACTTC. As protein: CASSLGGGNQETQYF.